Listed below are T cell receptor beta chains from one sample, sequenced in a study of T cell responses to AZD1222 COVID-19 vaccine. Produced via immunoSEQ multiplex PCR; TCRdb's table is partial and in-frame only. The table includes approximately 150,000 clones, roughly 92% detected once. The sequenced sample was peripheral blood, obtained 28 days after the second AZD1222 dose. The source of these receptors is an adult who received the AZD1222 COVID-19 vaccine. The CDR3 runs from the conserved cysteine through the conserved F or W. Fields, in order: D gene, clone size, V gene, J gene, CDR3 protein, CDR3 DNA. A D gene is named only where the DNA matches it firmly. Clone size appears in some rows only: once, few, many, or a class for an expanded clone.

d_gene: -
abundance: -
v_gene: TRBV6-5
j_gene: TRBJ1-3
CDR3aa: CASSYSGGGNTIYF
CDR3nt: TGTGCCAGCAGTTACTCAGGAGGAGGAAACACCATATATTTT

d_gene: TRBD1
abundance: -
v_gene: TRBV29-1
j_gene: TRBJ1-4
CDR3aa: CSVEGTGDNEKLFF
CDR3nt: TGCAGCGTTGAGGGGACAGGGGATAATGAAAAACTGTTTTTT

d_gene: TRBD1
abundance: -
v_gene: TRBV3-1/TRBV3-2
j_gene: TRBJ2-3
CDR3aa: CASTNRGGTDTQYF
CDR3nt: TGTGCCAGCACAAACAGGGGTGGCACAGATACGCAGTATTTT

d_gene: -
abundance: -
v_gene: TRBV3-1/TRBV3-2
j_gene: TRBJ2-2
CDR3aa: CASSQDVAGLNTGELFF
CDR3nt: TGTGCCAGCAGCCAAGACGTTGCAGGGCTGAACACCGGGGAGCTGTTTTTT

d_gene: -
abundance: -
v_gene: TRBV7-9
j_gene: TRBJ2-7
CDR3aa: CASSFKQAPPLEQYF
CDR3nt: TGTGCCAGCAGCTTCAAACAGGCACCCCCCCTCGAGCAGTACTTC

d_gene: -
abundance: -
v_gene: TRBV7-2
j_gene: TRBJ2-3
CDR3aa: CASSPDSHRTDTQYF
CDR3nt: TGTGCCAGCAGCCCCGACAGTCATCGCACAGATACGCAGTATTTT

d_gene: -
abundance: -
v_gene: TRBV29-1
j_gene: TRBJ2-7
CDR3aa: CSATNNYEQYF
CDR3nt: TGCAGCGCCACCAACAACTACGAGCAGTACTTC

d_gene: -
abundance: -
v_gene: TRBV28
j_gene: TRBJ1-1
CDR3aa: CASSPDSYEAFF
CDR3nt: TGTGCCAGCAGCCCCGACAGTTATGAAGCTTTCTTT

d_gene: -
abundance: -
v_gene: TRBV6-6
j_gene: TRBJ2-3
CDR3aa: CASSYTGRGNTDTQYF
CDR3nt: TGTGCCAGCAGTTACACAGGGAGGGGTAACACAGATACGCAGTATTTT

d_gene: TRBD2
abundance: -
v_gene: TRBV6-2/TRBV6-3
j_gene: TRBJ2-1
CDR3aa: CASSTGTSGGNEQFF
CDR3nt: TGTGCCAGCAGCACCGGGACTAGCGGGGGCAATGAGCAGTTCTTC

d_gene: TRBD1
abundance: -
v_gene: TRBV19
j_gene: TRBJ1-1
CDR3aa: CATRQGATEAFF
CDR3nt: TGTGCCACTCGACAGGGGGCGACTGAAGCTTTCTTT

d_gene: -
abundance: once
v_gene: TRBV10-2
j_gene: TRBJ2-5
CDR3aa: CASSKAGTQYF
CDR3nt: TGCGCCAGCAGCAAGGCCGGGACCCAGTACTTC

d_gene: -
abundance: -
v_gene: TRBV25-1
j_gene: TRBJ2-7
CDR3aa: CASSQEGQLYEQYF
CDR3nt: TGTGCCAGCAGTCAGGAGGGACAGTTATACGAGCAGTACTTC

d_gene: TRBD2
abundance: -
v_gene: TRBV7-9
j_gene: TRBJ2-1
CDR3aa: CASSSERELYNEQFF
CDR3nt: TGTGCCAGCAGCTCGGAGCGGGAGCTGTACAATGAGCAGTTCTTC

d_gene: -
abundance: -
v_gene: TRBV6-5
j_gene: TRBJ2-7
CDR3aa: CASSYSIEQYF
CDR3nt: TGTGCCAGCAGTTACTCGATCGAGCAGTACTTC

d_gene: TRBD1
abundance: once
v_gene: TRBV6-5
j_gene: TRBJ1-2
CDR3aa: CASSYGQEPNYGYTF
CDR3nt: TGTGCCAGCAGTTACGGACAGGAGCCTAACTATGGCTACACCTTC

d_gene: -
abundance: -
v_gene: TRBV13
j_gene: TRBJ2-7
CDR3aa: CASSPRQTLSSHEQYF
CDR3nt: TGTGCCAGCAGCCCGAGACAGACTTTGTCCTCCCACGAGCAGTACTTC

d_gene: -
abundance: -
v_gene: TRBV10-3
j_gene: TRBJ1-1
CDR3aa: CAISDTRGNTEAFF
CDR3nt: TGTGCCATCAGTGACACCCGGGGGAACACTGAAGCTTTCTTT

d_gene: -
abundance: -
v_gene: TRBV24-1
j_gene: TRBJ1-2
CDR3aa: CATSKSGTTNYGYTF
CDR3nt: TGTGCCACCAGTAAATCCGGGACTACTAACTATGGCTACACCTTC

d_gene: TRBD1
abundance: few
v_gene: TRBV7-2
j_gene: TRBJ2-5
CDR3aa: CASSPRQGGQETQYF
CDR3nt: TGTGCCAGCAGCCCACGACAGGGGGGTCAAGAGACCCAGTACTTC

d_gene: TRBD1
abundance: -
v_gene: TRBV6-5
j_gene: TRBJ2-7
CDR3aa: CASLKPDRPYEQYF
CDR3nt: TGTGCCAGCCTCAAGCCGGACAGGCCCTACGAGCAGTACTTC

d_gene: TRBD1
abundance: -
v_gene: TRBV19
j_gene: TRBJ1-5
CDR3aa: CASRGQYGQPQHF
CDR3nt: TGTGCCAGTCGGGGACAGTACGGTCAGCCCCAGCATTTT

d_gene: -
abundance: -
v_gene: TRBV11-2
j_gene: TRBJ2-5
CDR3aa: CASSLVIGREFQETQYF
CDR3nt: TGTGCCAGCAGCTTAGTAATAGGGCGGGAATTCCAAGAGACCCAGTACTTC

d_gene: TRBD1
abundance: -
v_gene: TRBV5-5
j_gene: TRBJ1-2
CDR3aa: CASSLGTGPNYGYTF
CDR3nt: TGTGCCAGCAGCTTGGGGACAGGACCCAACTATGGCTACACCTTC

d_gene: -
abundance: -
v_gene: TRBV6-5
j_gene: TRBJ1-2
CDR3aa: CASSYGGPTNYGYTF
CDR3nt: TGTGCCAGCAGTTACGGGGGGCCAACTAACTATGGCTACACCTTC

d_gene: -
abundance: few
v_gene: TRBV5-1
j_gene: TRBJ2-5
CDR3aa: CASSLSQETQYF
CDR3nt: TGCGCCAGCAGCTTGTCCCAAGAGACCCAGTACTTC

d_gene: -
abundance: -
v_gene: TRBV29-1
j_gene: TRBJ2-7
CDR3aa: CSVDSGGYEQYF
CDR3nt: TGCAGCGTTGATTCAGGGGGGTACGAGCAGTACTTC

d_gene: TRBD1
abundance: once
v_gene: TRBV29-1
j_gene: TRBJ1-3
CDR3aa: CSVGLGQTGNTIYF
CDR3nt: TGCAGCGTTGGCTTGGGACAGACTGGAAACACCATATATTTT

d_gene: -
abundance: -
v_gene: TRBV4-1
j_gene: TRBJ1-3
CDR3aa: CASSQEMAGNTIYF
CDR3nt: TGCGCCAGCAGCCAAGAGATGGCGGGAAACACCATATATTTT

d_gene: -
abundance: once
v_gene: TRBV7-8
j_gene: TRBJ1-3
CDR3aa: CASSPRGGGNTIYF
CDR3nt: TGTGCCAGCAGCCCCAGAGGTGGTGGAAACACCATATATTTT

d_gene: TRBD2
abundance: -
v_gene: TRBV7-2
j_gene: TRBJ2-4
CDR3aa: CASSLVGGTSGRMGNIQYF
CDR3nt: TGTGCCAGCAGCTTAGTGGGGGGGACTAGCGGGAGAATGGGAAACATTCAGTACTTC

d_gene: TRBD1
abundance: -
v_gene: TRBV18
j_gene: TRBJ1-5
CDR3aa: CASSPRGPGQGDQPQHF
CDR3nt: TGTGCCAGCTCCCCTCGCGGACCGGGACAGGGTGATCAGCCCCAGCATTTT

d_gene: -
abundance: -
v_gene: TRBV18
j_gene: TRBJ2-2
CDR3aa: CASSPTGNRELFF
CDR3nt: TGTGCCAGCTCACCAACGGGGAACCGGGAGCTGTTTTTT

d_gene: -
abundance: -
v_gene: TRBV12-3/TRBV12-4
j_gene: TRBJ2-7
CDR3aa: CASSPTSSYEQYF
CDR3nt: TGTGCCAGCTCCCCGACCAGCTCCTACGAGCAGTACTTC

d_gene: -
abundance: -
v_gene: TRBV19
j_gene: TRBJ1-4
CDR3aa: CASNSPSRSVFF
CDR3nt: TGTGCCAGTAACTCACCCAGTAGATCGGTGTTTTTT

d_gene: TRBD1
abundance: once
v_gene: TRBV19
j_gene: TRBJ1-5
CDR3aa: CASSFRLGQGVKQPQHF
CDR3nt: TGTGCCAGTAGTTTCCGCCTCGGACAGGGGGTAAAGCAGCCCCAGCATTTT

d_gene: TRBD2
abundance: -
v_gene: TRBV4-3
j_gene: TRBJ2-3
CDR3aa: CASSLEAVAGGPVGDSTDTQYF
CDR3nt: TGCGCCAGCAGCCTCGAGGCGGTAGCGGGGGGGCCGGTGGGGGATAGCACAGATACGCAGTATTTT

d_gene: -
abundance: -
v_gene: TRBV6-5
j_gene: TRBJ1-2
CDR3aa: CASSIGGVYGYTF
CDR3nt: TGTGCCAGCAGTATCGGGGGAGTCTATGGCTACACCTTC

d_gene: -
abundance: -
v_gene: TRBV27
j_gene: TRBJ1-2
CDR3aa: CASSFGRGAYGYTF
CDR3nt: TGTGCCAGCAGTTTCGGCAGGGGAGCCTATGGCTACACCTTC

d_gene: -
abundance: once
v_gene: TRBV20-1
j_gene: TRBJ2-3
CDR3aa: CSASNRGGQGDTQYF
CDR3nt: TGCAGTGCTAGTAATCGAGGGGGGCAGGGAGATACGCAGTATTTT

d_gene: -
abundance: few
v_gene: TRBV7-9
j_gene: TRBJ1-4
CDR3aa: CASSLGQPRGDEKLFF
CDR3nt: TGTGCCAGCAGCTTAGGGCAGCCCCGGGGAGATGAAAAACTGTTTTTT

d_gene: -
abundance: -
v_gene: TRBV9
j_gene: TRBJ1-4
CDR3aa: CASSVGSGSAKLFF
CDR3nt: TGTGCCAGCAGCGTAGGGTCAGGGTCCGCAAAACTGTTTTTT

d_gene: -
abundance: few
v_gene: TRBV19
j_gene: TRBJ1-1
CDR3aa: CASSRYMERDGTEAFF
CDR3nt: TGTGCCAGTAGCCGCTATATGGAGAGGGATGGGACTGAAGCTTTCTTT

d_gene: -
abundance: -
v_gene: TRBV5-1
j_gene: TRBJ1-1
CDR3aa: CASSYRARGTEAFF
CDR3nt: TGCGCCAGCAGTTACCGGGCCCGAGGGACTGAAGCTTTCTTT

d_gene: TRBD1
abundance: -
v_gene: TRBV12-3/TRBV12-4
j_gene: TRBJ1-2
CDR3aa: CASSRDRAKGYTF
CDR3nt: TGTGCCAGCAGTAGGGACAGGGCAAAGGGCTACACCTTC

d_gene: -
abundance: -
v_gene: TRBV7-3
j_gene: TRBJ1-1
CDR3aa: CASSLGRMNTEAFF
CDR3nt: TGTGCCAGCAGCTTGGGACGGATGAACACTGAAGCTTTCTTT

d_gene: -
abundance: -
v_gene: TRBV19
j_gene: TRBJ1-2
CDR3aa: CASSIGSRTYGYTF
CDR3nt: TGTGCCAGTAGTATTGGCAGCCGGACCTATGGCTACACCTTC

d_gene: -
abundance: once
v_gene: TRBV7-3
j_gene: TRBJ2-3
CDR3aa: CASSLDGNTDTQYF
CDR3nt: TGTGCCAGCAGCTTAGACGGAAACACAGATACGCAGTATTTT

d_gene: -
abundance: -
v_gene: TRBV7-8
j_gene: TRBJ1-4
CDR3aa: CASSTRWFKEKLFF
CDR3nt: TGTGCCAGCAGCACCAGGTGGTTTAAGGAAAAACTGTTTTTT

d_gene: -
abundance: -
v_gene: TRBV19
j_gene: TRBJ1-2
CDR3aa: CASSIPRGPGGYTF
CDR3nt: TGTGCCAGTAGTATTCCCCGGGGGCCAGGGGGCTACACCTTC

d_gene: -
abundance: -
v_gene: TRBV5-1
j_gene: TRBJ1-2
CDR3aa: CASSEPGFQGYTF
CDR3nt: TGCGCCAGCAGCGAACCAGGGTTTCAGGGCTACACCTTC

d_gene: -
abundance: few
v_gene: TRBV13
j_gene: TRBJ1-3
CDR3aa: CASSLRRGRDSGNTIYF
CDR3nt: TGTGCCAGCAGCTTAAGGAGGGGCAGGGACTCTGGAAACACCATATATTTT

d_gene: -
abundance: -
v_gene: TRBV10-3
j_gene: TRBJ1-4
CDR3aa: CAISALTDEKLFF
CDR3nt: TGTGCCATCAGTGCTTTGACAGATGAAAAACTGTTTTTT

d_gene: TRBD2
abundance: -
v_gene: TRBV18
j_gene: TRBJ2-5
CDR3aa: CASSPPARTSGKETQYF
CDR3nt: TGTGCCAGCTCACCACCAGCGCGGACTAGCGGAAAAGAGACCCAGTACTTC